A single TCR beta chain is shown here with its context. Its antigen is still unknown. TCRdb's table, derived via immunoSEQ multiplex PCR, lists solely in-frame clones and lacks some. This table holds some 660,000 clones, around four fifths found once. V lost 7 bases to trimming and J lost 7 bases; unmatched junction nucleotides: 9. CDR1 is MNHNY, CDR2 SVGAGI, per germline (reference sequence). The CDR3 sequence is 14 residues long. This record comes from a study of shared clonotypes between healthy human individuals. Study conclusions and caveats: Relative to clonotypes present in all four donors, those not shared had lower generation probabilities. Only blood underwent sampling, and tissue repertoires likely differ.

The receptor was derived from a woman younger than 45 in good health. The chain uses TRBV6-6 and TRBJ1-2, with 10 bases lining up with TRBD1. Sequencing was carried out using memory CD4+ T cells sorted from blood. Subset indicated: CD45RA-negative fraction. The DNA for the CDR3 is TGTGCCAGCACCCCGGACAGGGGGTTGCGTGGCTACACCTTC. Translation: CASTPDRGLRGYTF.